The 19 T cell receptor beta chains below were found in one sample sequenced in a study of blood T cell repertoires in COVID-19 (dated by TCRdb to 2020 to 2022). Receptors were amplified or captured by the immunoSEQ multiplex PCR assay. TCRdb retrieved this table from immuneACCESS and kept in-frame rearrangements only. Not all clones are present; in checked studies, unresolved V genes account for under half, and no reason is known for the remainder. This sample is represented by 430,000 or so clones; approximately 91% of them were singletons. The top ten constitute about 1.4% of the sample. Sequenced material: PBMCs or T cells enriched from blood (not recorded which). The source is a woman aged 18-29 years who had been exposed to COVID-19.

The V gene is TRBV28, the J gene TRBJ1-5; 8 nucleotides agree with TRBD1. There are 15 residues in the CDR3. Germline V gene data show CDR1 as MDHEN and CDR2 as SYDVKM. Losses at the gene ends were 5 bases for V and 1 base for J; bases not matched to a gene: 4. The CDR3 protein is CASSPQGVSNQPQHF. In DNA, the CDR3 is TGTGCCAGCAGTCCACAGGGGGTGAGCAATCAGCCCCAGCATTTT.

This clone was observed a single time. V and J are TRBV3-1 (or the pseudogene TRBV3-2) and TRBJ2-3, with D tentatively TRBD1 (7 bases). The V end was cut by 3 bases, the J end by 4 bases, with 11 bases between. The germline CDR1 and CDR2 sequences are LGHDT and YNNKEL (reference sequence). The CDR3 runs 14 residues. The CDR3 sequence: CASSHPRGADTQYF. CDR3 coding DNA: TGTGCCAGCAGCCACCCCAGGGGGGCAGATACGCAGTATTTT.

The genes are TRBV7-2 and TRBJ2-7; 16 bases align to TRBD2. The CDR3 spans 16 residues. Per germline, CDR1 SGHTA and CDR2 FQGNSA. J gave up 6 bases and V 4 bases, and 6 bases lay outside the gene matches. The CDR3 nucleotides are TGTGCCAGCAGCTGGGGACTAGCGGGGGGGCAAGGCGAGCAGTACTTC. Translation gives CASSWGLAGGQGEQYF.

The V and J genes are TRBV4-1 and TRBJ2-1; TRBD2 is a possible D gene (6 bases). CDR3 length equals 15 residues. The germline V and J ends were trimmed by 2 bases and 1 base, with 9 bases remaining between them. CDR1 MGHRA and CDR2 YSYEKL come from the germline V gene. In DNA form, the CDR3 reads TGCGCCAGCAGCCAAAGCGGGCCGTCCTACAATGAGCAGTTCTTC. Its protein product is CASSQSGPSYNEQFF.

The rearrangement joins TRBV28 to TRBJ2-3; 7 bases line up with TRBD2. Germline trimming cut 2 bases from V and 1 base from J; bases unmatched to any gene: 3. The CDR3 has 15 residues. Germline V gives CDR1 MDHEN, CDR2 SYDVKM. CDR3 bases: TGTGCCAGCAGTTTACCGGGAGGAGGCACAGATACGCAGTATTTT. This translates into CASSLPGGGTDTQYF.

This clone was recorded only once. The chain links TRBV27 to TRBJ1-2, with D unclear. CDR1 MNHEY and CDR2 SMNVEV come from the germline V gene (reference sequence). V gave up 5 bases and J gave up 2 bases, with 9 bases separating them. CDR3 length: 13 residues. The CDR3 sequence: CASSQQINYGYTF. CDR3 sequence (DNA): TGTGCCAGCAGTCAACAAATCAACTATGGCTACACCTTC.

The gene calls are TRBV6-6 and TRBJ1-1, with a tentative D call TRBD1 (6 bases). From germline, CDR1 is MNHNY and CDR2 SVGAGI (reference sequence). The CDR3 is made up of 12 amino acids. Trimming took off 2 bases at V and 11 bases at J, with 12 bases between the two ends. The CDR3: CASSYEGVEAFF. CDR3 bases: TGTGCCAGCAGTTACGAGGGGGTTGAGGCTTTCTTT.

The genes are TRBV5-1 and TRBJ1-2, with TRBD1 matching 7 bases. V trimming: 0 bases; J trimming: 8 bases; junction bases outside the gene matches: 10. Germline V gene sequence: CDR1 SGHRS, CDR2 YFSETQ. This CDR3 is built from 15 residues. CDR3 region: CASSLGGTASPGYTF. For the CDR3, the DNA is TGCGCCAGCAGCTTGGGGGGGACAGCGTCCCCGGGCTACACCTTC.

The chain combines TRBV6-1 with TRBJ1-2; possible D gene TRBD1, 6 bases. This CDR3 is built from 17 residues. The germline V and J ends were trimmed by 0 bases and 4 bases, with 18 bases remaining between them. Germline V gives CDR1 MNHNS, CDR2 SASEGT. The CDR3 DNA is TGTGCCAGCAGTGAAGCGGCAGGGGTGCGGGCCTCCTATGGCTACACCTTC. It is translated as CASSEAAGVRASYGYTF.

This chain joins TRBV5-1 and TRBJ1-5; 7 nucleotides match TRBD1. This CDR3 has 15 residues. Per the germline V gene, CDR1 is SGHRS and CDR2 is YFSETQ. The V gene end was trimmed by 4 bases and the J gene end by 0 bases; junction bases not matched to a gene: 4. CDR3 DNA: TGCGCCAGCAGCGTGACAGGGTCTAGCAATCAGCCCCAGCATTTT. Translated: CASSVTGSSNQPQHF.

The genes are TRBV2 and TRBJ1-5; weak D call: TRBD1 (5 bases). V was trimmed by 2 bases and J by 0 bases, leaving 8 bases between them. The length of the CDR3 is 15 residues. Germline lookup yields CDR1 SNHLY and CDR2 FYNNEI. The CDR3 DNA sequence: TGTGCCAGCAGTGAACAGGGAATTAGCAATCAGCCCCAGCATTTT. Its translation: CASSEQGISNQPQHF. The full variable domain, with the rest looked up from reference TRBV2 and TRBJ1-5, is EPEVTQTPSHQVTQMGQEVILRCVPISNHLYFYWYRQILGQKVEFLVSFYNNEISEKSEIFDDQFSVERPDGSNFTLKIRSTKLEDSAMYFCASSEQGISNQPQHFGDGTRLSIL.

V usage is TRBV5-1 and J usage is TRBJ1-1; maybe TRBD1 (6 bases). CDR1 and CDR2 from the germline V gene are SGHRS and YFSETQ. The CDR3 is 17 residues long. The V gene lost 2 bases and the J gene lost 0 bases, with 17 bases spanning the gap. The CDR3 sequence is CASSLPQGRGMNTEAFF. Written as DNA, the CDR3 is TGCGCCAGCAGCTTACCCCAAGGCAGGGGAATGAACACTGAAGCTTTCTTT.

J is TRBJ1-5 and V is TRBV28, with D uncertain. V shed 4 bases and J shed 1 base, with 8 bases lying between them. The CDR3 is 14 amino acids. CDR1 MDHEN and CDR2 SYDVKM come from the germline V gene. The CDR3 DNA reads TGTGCCAGCAGTTCACAGCCGAGCAATCAGCCCCAGCATTTT. Translating gives CASSSQPSNQPQHF. The whole variable domain, remainder taken from reference TRBV28 and TRBJ1-5, is DVKVTQSSRYLVKRTGEKVFLECVQDMDHENMFWYRQDPGLGLRLIYFSYDVKMKEKGDIPEGYSVSREKKERFSLILESASTNQTSMYLCASSSQPSNQPQHFGDGTRLSIL.

CDR3 sequence (DNA): TGCAGCGGCCGAGGACAGGACTATGGCTACACCTTC. Protein sequence: CSGRGQDYGYTF. This chain links TRBV29-1 with TRBJ1-2; 7 bases line up with TRBD1. V lost 7 bases and J lost 3; bases outside the gene matches: 5. There are 12 residues in the CDR3. Germline V gene sequence: CDR1 SQVTM, CDR2 ANQGSEA. The full variable domain, with the rest looked up from reference TRBV29-1 and TRBJ1-2, is SAVISQKPSRDICQRGTSLTIQCQVDSQVTMMFWYRQQPGQSLTLIATANQGSEATYESGFVIDKFPISRPNLTFSTLTVSNMSPEDSSIYLCSGRGQDYGYTFGSGTRLTVV.

This clone showed up just a few times. The genes are TRBV7-2 and TRBJ1-6; 9 nucleotides line up with TRBD1. Unmatched junction bases numbered 4, after V lost 4 bases and J lost 6 bases. The length of the CDR3 is 15 residues. From germline, CDR1 is SGHTA and CDR2 FQGNSA. The CDR3 sequence: CASSSQGAPNSPLHF. As DNA, the CDR3 is TGTGCCAGCAGCTCACAGGGGGCCCCTAATTCACCCCTCCACTTT.

The rearrangement links TRBV6-1 to TRBJ2-7; perhaps TRBD2 as D (6 bases). The CDR3 consists of 14 residues. Looked up from germline, CDR1 is MNHNS and CDR2 is SASEGT. Deletions cut 3 bases from V and 0 bases from J, with 9 bases between. The DNA for the CDR3 is TGTGCCAGCAGTGACCTAGCGAGCTCCTACGAGCAGTACTTC. Its protein is CASSDLASSYEQYF.

This clone has more than one count but fewer than ten. The chain recombines TRBV28 with TRBJ2-2; 7 nucleotides line up with TRBD2. There are 15 residues in the CDR3. V dropped 6 bases and J dropped 5; count of bases not matched to a gene: 9. Germline V gene sequence: CDR1 MDHEN, CDR2 SYDVKM. This CDR3 is CASRLAGERTGELFF. The CDR3 region has the DNA TGTGCCAGCAGGTTGGCGGGAGAAAGGACCGGGGAGCTGTTTTTT.

The V and J genes are TRBV27 and TRBJ2-5, with D possibly being TRBD1 (6 bases). The CDR3 has 14 amino acids. The germline V gene encodes CDR1 MNHEY and CDR2 SMNVEV (reference sequence). Trimming removed 5 bases at V and 5 bases at J, with 15 bases between. The CDR3 spells CASSLTQGTETQYF. The DNA for the CDR3 is TGTGCCAGCAGTCTAACCCAGGGGACGGAGACCCAGTACTTC.

The chain combines TRBV7-9 with TRBJ1-5; no firm D call. Germline V CDR1 and CDR2: SEHNR, FQNEAQ (reference sequence). The CDR3 length is 14 residues. Trimming removed 5 bases at V and 4 bases at J, with 12 bases between. This chain's CDR3 is CASSPPYGNQPQHF. For the CDR3, the DNA is TGTGCCAGCAGCCCGCCGTACGGGAATCAGCCCCAGCATTTT.